The present T cell receptor beta chain was sequenced within a study of early T cells in non-severe SARS-CoV-2 infection. CDR1 and CDR2 from the germline V gene are MNHEY and SVGEGT. Trimming removed 0 bases from V and 3 bases from J; junction bases left unmatched: 7. CDR3 length equals 18 residues. This clonotype was seen only a few times. TCRdb re-called the 5' RACE reads through MiXCR, storing one row per CDR3 protein. The profile covers about 49,000 distinct CDR3 sequences, with around 6.5% appearing a single time and approximately 2.6% taken by the ten largest. The V and J genes are TRBV6-2 or TRBV6-3 and TRBJ2-6; TRBD1 agrees at 8 bases. The receptor was derived from an adult who was a healthcare worker with PCR-confirmed SARS-CoV-2 infection or an uninfected control (not recorded which). The sample consisted of whole blood, taken at baseline. CDR3 coding DNA: TGTGCCAGCAGTTACTCGATTCAGGGGGCGTATGGGGCCAACGTCCTGACTTTC. Its translation is CASSYSIQGAYGANVLTF.